Here is one TCR beta chain with its context. Profiling relied on immunoSEQ multiplex PCR, and the TCRdb table lists in-frame clones only, not all of them. The sample shows about 99,000 clones, 85% to 90% of them seen only once. This sample stems from a study of T cell responses to AZD1222 COVID-19 vaccine. Germline CDR1 is MNHEY and CDR2 is SMNVEV (reference sequence). This CDR3 comprises 15 residues. With V trimmed by 0 bases and J by 2 bases, 4 bases remained unmatched. The rearrangement uses TRBV27 and TRBJ2-7; TRBD1 aligns across 7 bases. The material was peripheral blood, obtained on day 0 of AZD1222 vaccination. This TCR derives from an adult in good health. Here the CDR3 DNA reads TGTGCCAGCAGTTTATCTGAACAGGGGCCCTACGAGCAGTACTTC. Protein: CASSLSEQGPYEQYF.